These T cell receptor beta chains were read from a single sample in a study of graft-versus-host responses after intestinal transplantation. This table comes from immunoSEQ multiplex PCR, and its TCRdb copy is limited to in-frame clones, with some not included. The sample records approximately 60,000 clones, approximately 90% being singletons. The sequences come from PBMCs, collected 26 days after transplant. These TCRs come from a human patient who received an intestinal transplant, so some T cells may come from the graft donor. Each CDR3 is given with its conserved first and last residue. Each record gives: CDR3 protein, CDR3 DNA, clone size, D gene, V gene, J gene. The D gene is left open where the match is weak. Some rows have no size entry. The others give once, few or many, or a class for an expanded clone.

CDR3: CAGRDLAYNSPLHF; DNA: TGTGCCGGCAGGGACTTGGCTTACAATTCACCCCTCCACTTT; size: NA; D: NA; V: TRBV5-6; J: TRBJ1-6
CDR3: CASSQDQGSNYGYTF; DNA: TGCGCCAGCAGCCAAGATCAGGGCAGCAACTATGGCTACACCTTC; size: once; D: NA; V: TRBV4-3; J: TRBJ1-2
CDR3: CASSIRARLYNEQFF; DNA: TGTGCCAGTAGTATACGGGCCAGACTATACAATGAGCAGTTCTTC; size: NA; D: NA; V: TRBV19; J: TRBJ2-1
CDR3: CASSQVGGTDTQYF; DNA: TGCGCCAGCAGCCAAGTCGGGGGGACAGATACGCAGTATTTT; size: NA; D: TRBD2; V: TRBV4-3; J: TRBJ2-3
CDR3: CASSVGSYEQYF; DNA: TGTGCCAGCAGCGTAGGGAGTTACGAGCAGTACTTC; size: NA; D: NA; V: TRBV5-6; J: TRBJ2-7
CDR3: CASSVVSGGRDTQYF; DNA: TGTGCCAGCAGCGTAGTTAGCGGGGGAAGAGATACGCAGTATTTT; size: once; D: TRBD2; V: TRBV9; J: TRBJ2-3
CDR3: CASSSTGVAFF; DNA: TGTGCCAGCAGCTCCACAGGGGTGGCTTTCTTT; size: NA; D: TRBD1; V: TRBV7-9; J: TRBJ1-1
CDR3: CASTRVRAGELFF; DNA: TGTGCCAGCACCCGAGTCAGGGCCGGGGAGCTGTTTTTT; size: NA; D: NA; V: TRBV6-6; J: TRBJ2-2
CDR3: CASSPAAGLTDTQYF; DNA: TGTGCCAGCAGTCCCGCGGCGGGGCTCACAGATACGCAGTATTTT; size: NA; D: NA; V: TRBV6-5; J: TRBJ2-3
CDR3: CASSQGTTNTGELFF; DNA: TGCGCCAGCAGCCAAGGGACTACGAACACCGGGGAGCTGTTTTTT; size: once; D: NA; V: TRBV4-1; J: TRBJ2-2
CDR3: CASSATGTWNGYTF; DNA: TGCGCCAGCAGTGCCACCGGGACTTGGAATGGCTACACCTTC; size: NA; D: NA; V: TRBV10-1; J: TRBJ1-2
CDR3: CASSRFPGLAGKKNEQYF; DNA: TGTGCCAGCTCACGGTTTCCGGGACTAGCGGGAAAAAAGAACGAGCAGTACTTC; size: NA; D: TRBD2; V: TRBV18; J: TRBJ2-7
CDR3: CASSLAGTGGNTIYF; DNA: TGTGCCAGCAGCTTAGCCGGGACAGGGGGAAACACCATATATTTT; size: NA; D: TRBD1; V: TRBV6-5; J: TRBJ1-3
CDR3: CASSMTGATNEKLFF; DNA: TGTGCCAGCAGCATGACAGGGGCAACTAATGAAAAACTGTTTTTT; size: NA; D: TRBD1; V: TRBV7-3; J: TRBJ1-4
CDR3: CASSLDDLDRRNTIYF; DNA: TGCGCCAGCAGCTTGGACGATCTCGACAGACGAAACACCATATATTTT; size: NA; D: NA; V: TRBV5-1; J: TRBJ1-3
CDR3: CAISRTGTNYGYTF; DNA: TGTGCCATCTCAAGGACAGGGACCAACTATGGCTACACCTTC; size: NA; D: TRBD1; V: TRBV2; J: TRBJ1-2
CDR3: CASSIALNSNQPQHF; DNA: TGTGCCAGTAGTATAGCCCTTAATAGCAATCAGCCCCAGCATTTT; size: NA; D: NA; V: TRBV19; J: TRBJ1-5
CDR3: CASSEGTGVVPDTEAFF; DNA: TGTGCCAGCAGTGAAGGGACAGGGGTCGTCCCGGACACTGAAGCTTTCTTT; size: NA; D: TRBD1; V: TRBV6-1; J: TRBJ1-1
CDR3: CASSPTGGQGYEQYF; DNA: TGTGCCAGCAGCCCTACGGGAGGACAGGGCTACGAGCAGTACTTC; size: NA; D: NA; V: TRBV7-8; J: TRBJ2-7
CDR3: CASSQGTREFF; DNA: TGTGCCAGCAGCCAGGGGACTAGGGAGTTCTTC; size: NA; D: TRBD2; V: TRBV4-2; J: TRBJ2-1
CDR3: CSVESERGREETQYF; DNA: TGCAGCGTTGAATCGGAGCGGGGTCGGGAAGAGACCCAGTACTTC; size: NA; D: TRBD2; V: TRBV29-1; J: TRBJ2-5
CDR3: CASSQDLTNGYTF; DNA: TGCGCCAGCAGCCAAGATTTGACAAATGGCTACACCTTC; size: NA; D: NA; V: TRBV4-3; J: TRBJ1-2
CDR3: CASSGQGTDTQYF; DNA: TGTGCCAGCAGTGGACAGGGCACAGATACGCAGTATTTT; size: NA; D: NA; V: TRBV6-4; J: TRBJ2-3
CDR3: CASRLEGGGYGYTF; DNA: TGTGCCAGCAGACTGGAAGGGGGTGGCTATGGCTACACCTTC; size: NA; D: NA; V: TRBV28; J: TRBJ1-2
CDR3: CASSGGLTEAFF; DNA: TGTGCCAGCAGCGGAGGGTTGACTGAAGCTTTCTTT; size: once; D: NA; V: TRBV2; J: TRBJ1-1
CDR3: CATSRDRDTRPLHF; DNA: TGTGCCACCAGCAGAGATCGGGACACCCGGCCCCTCCACTTT; size: NA; D: NA; V: TRBV15; J: TRBJ1-6
CDR3: CASSQIFRFSNQPQHF; DNA: TGCGCCAGCAGCCAGATCTTCAGGTTCAGCAATCAGCCCCAGCATTTT; size: NA; D: NA; V: TRBV4-1; J: TRBJ1-5
CDR3: CSVEGASGDTDTQYF; DNA: TGCAGCGTTGAGGGGGCTAGCGGGGATACAGATACGCAGTATTTT; size: NA; D: TRBD2; V: TRBV29-1; J: TRBJ2-3
CDR3: CSVETESSYNEQFF; DNA: TGCAGCGTTGAAACAGAAAGCTCCTACAATGAGCAGTTCTTC; size: NA; D: NA; V: TRBV29-1; J: TRBJ2-1
CDR3: CASKQGSNQPQHF; DNA: TGTGCCAGCAAGCAGGGGAGCAATCAGCCCCAGCATTTT; size: once; D: NA; V: TRBV27; J: TRBJ1-5
CDR3: CASSPQGNEQYF; DNA: TGTGCCAGCAGCCCCCAGGGAAACGAGCAGTACTTC; size: NA; D: NA; V: TRBV5-5; J: TRBJ2-7
CDR3: CASSSDSYNEQFF; DNA: TGTGCCAGCAGTTCGGACAGTTACAATGAGCAGTTCTTC; size: NA; D: NA; V: TRBV28; J: TRBJ2-1
CDR3: CASTGTSENTGELFF; DNA: TGTGCCAGCACCGGGACTAGCGAGAACACCGGGGAGCTGTTTTTT; size: NA; D: TRBD2; V: TRBV2; J: TRBJ2-2
CDR3: CASSPGQGWNGYTF; DNA: TGTGCCAGCAGTCCAGGACAGGGCTGGAATGGCTACACCTTC; size: NA; D: TRBD1; V: TRBV27; J: TRBJ1-2
CDR3: CASSPAGAGSYGYTF; DNA: TGTGCCAGCAGCCCCGCTGGGGCCGGTAGCTATGGCTACACCTTC; size: NA; D: NA; V: TRBV11-2; J: TRBJ1-2
CDR3: CASRTQGQPQHF; DNA: TGTGCCAGTAGGACCCAGGGTCAGCCCCAGCATTTT; size: NA; D: NA; V: TRBV19; J: TRBJ1-5
CDR3: CASVSSSYEQYF; DNA: TGTGCCAGCGTATCGAGCTCCTACGAGCAGTACTTC; size: NA; D: NA; V: TRBV2; J: TRBJ2-7
CDR3: CSAKLAGAYNEQFF; DNA: TGCAGCGCCAAACTAGCGGGTGCCTACAATGAGCAGTTCTTC; size: NA; D: TRBD2; V: TRBV29-1; J: TRBJ2-1
CDR3: CASSPTGGISGYTF; DNA: TGTGCCAGCAGCCCCACAGGGGGCATAAGTGGCTACACCTTC; size: NA; D: TRBD1; V: TRBV9; J: TRBJ1-2
CDR3: CASKLGSGTEAFF; DNA: TGTGCCAGTAAATTAGGGAGTGGCACTGAAGCTTTCTTT; size: NA; D: NA; V: TRBV19; J: TRBJ1-1
CDR3: CASSSGLAGVENTGELFF; DNA: TGCGCCAGCAGCTCAGGACTAGCGGGGGTCGAGAACACCGGGGAGCTGTTTTTT; size: NA; D: TRBD2; V: TRBV5-1; J: TRBJ2-2
CDR3: CSVQISGNTIYF; DNA: TGCAGCGTCCAGATATCTGGAAACACCATATATTTT; size: once; D: NA; V: TRBV29-1; J: TRBJ1-3
CDR3: CASSYTTGGPYGYTF; DNA: TGTGCCAGCAGTTACACAACAGGGGGCCCGTATGGCTACACCTTC; size: few; D: TRBD1; V: TRBV6-6; J: TRBJ1-2
CDR3: CASSLGDGGYSNEQFF; DNA: TGCGCCAGCAGCTTGGGCGACGGCGGGTACTCCAATGAGCAGTTCTTC; size: once; D: NA; V: TRBV5-1; J: TRBJ2-1
CDR3: CASSFWEEGNTEAFF; DNA: TGTGCCAGCAGCTTCTGGGAAGAGGGGAACACTGAAGCTTTCTTT; size: NA; D: NA; V: TRBV7-9; J: TRBJ1-1
CDR3: CASKSQVNTEAFF; DNA: TGTGCCAGTAAATCTCAGGTGAACACTGAAGCTTTCTTT; size: NA; D: NA; V: TRBV19; J: TRBJ1-1
CDR3: CASSGDRGLLNQPQHF; DNA: TGTGCCAGCAGTGGGGATAGGGGGCTTTTAAATCAGCCCCAGCATTTT; size: NA; D: TRBD1; V: TRBV2; J: TRBJ1-5
CDR3: CASGLEPGTSGGVSSYNEQFF; DNA: TGTGCTAGTGGTTTGGAGCCCGGGACTAGCGGGGGGGTTAGCTCCTACAATGAGCAGTTCTTC; size: NA; D: TRBD2; V: TRBV12-5; J: TRBJ2-1
CDR3: CASSFSSGEYTGELFF; DNA: TGTGCCAGCAGTTTCTCTAGCGGGGAGTACACCGGGGAGCTGTTTTTT; size: few; D: TRBD2; V: TRBV6-5; J: TRBJ2-2
CDR3: CASSSRGGFISYEQYF; DNA: TGTGCCAGCAGCTCAAGGGGAGGGTTCATATCCTACGAGCAGTACTTC; size: NA; D: TRBD2; V: TRBV11-2; J: TRBJ2-7
CDR3: CASSRDSASGNTIYF; DNA: TGTGCCAGCAGCCGGGACAGCGCCTCTGGAAACACCATATATTTT; size: once; D: TRBD1; V: TRBV14; J: TRBJ1-3
CDR3: CAWSVAGGRIDTQYF; DNA: TGTGCCTGGAGTGTAGCGGGGGGGAGGATAGATACGCAGTATTTT; size: once; D: TRBD2; V: TRBV30; J: TRBJ2-3
CDR3: CAWSVNRGDWGQPQHF; DNA: TGTGCCTGGAGTGTAAACCGTGGGGACTGGGGACAGCCCCAGCATTTT; size: NA; D: NA; V: TRBV30; J: TRBJ1-5
CDR3: CATVTGENTGELFF; DNA: TGTGCCACCGTTACGGGGGAGAACACCGGGGAGCTGTTTTTT; size: NA; D: NA; V: TRBV10-3; J: TRBJ2-2